Shown below are 11 T cell receptor beta chains from a single sample sequenced in a study of CD8+ T cells in alopecia areata. Extracted from the samples, RNA was reverse transcribed into cDNA to serve as the sequencing template. The data were produced by immunoSEQ multiplex PCR, yet TCRdb's version contains in-frame clones alone and is incomplete. Of fewer than 250,000 clones in the sample, 40% to 45% are singletons; the top ten hold roughly 2.6%. Treatment: oral pan-JAK inhibitor, 5-10 mg twice daily. The specimen was CD4+ T cells sorted from blood, collected at approximately week 37, from a patient treated with tofacitinib. These receptors all come from a human donor with alopecia areata.

The V and J genes are TRBV29-1 and TRBJ1-2, with 7 bases fitting TRBD1. V was clipped by 3 bases and J by 4 bases; unmatched bases: 11. The CDR3 has 15 amino acids. Germline V gene data show CDR1 as SQVTM and CDR2 as ANQGSEA. For the CDR3, the DNA is TGCAGCGTTGAGGGACAGCCGATATACGGCTATGGCTACACCTTC. Translated: CSVEGQPIYGYGYTF.

The rearrangement links TRBV10-3 to TRBJ2-7, with TRBD1 identical over 8 bases. V shed 6 bases, J shed 3 bases, and the junction held 7 bases outside the gene matches. Germline CDR1 ENHRY, CDR2 SYGVKD. The CDR3 spans 14 residues. This chain's CDR3 is CAISDRGIGYEQYF. The CDR3 DNA reads TGTGCCATCAGCGACAGGGGAATTGGCTACGAGCAGTACTTC.

The V call is TRBV5-3, the J call TRBJ1-2, with a possible D match to TRBD1 (6 bases). TRBV5-3 is reported as an ORF; its role is uncertain. The CDR3 has 19 amino acids. V was trimmed by 1 base and J by 4 bases, leaving 26 bases between them. DNA of the CDR3: TGTGCCAGAAGCTTGTGGTACAGGGCCCGTCAAGGGAGGATCTATGGCTACACCTTC. It translates to CARSLWYRARQGRIYGYTF.

The chain carries TRBV30 and TRBJ1-3; D is unclear. CDR1 is GTSNPN, CDR2 SVGIG, per germline (reference sequence). The germline V and J ends were trimmed by 0 bases and 0 bases, with 12 bases remaining between them. The CDR3 is 16 amino acids. In DNA, the CDR3 is TGTGCCTGGAGTGTAGGCCGGGCTGACTCTGGAAACACCATATATTTT. It is translated as CAWSVGRADSGNTIYF.

The table lists this clone with a few counts. V gene TRBV4-1 combines with J gene TRBJ1-1; 7 bases agree with TRBD1. Germline V CDR1 and CDR2: MGHRA, YSYEKL. The CDR3 length is 16 residues. Germline trimming cut 7 bases from V and 1 base from J; bases unmatched to any gene: 12. CDR3 sequence: CASTTTRGQRNTEAFF. DNA of the CDR3: TGCGCCAGCACCACAACTAGGGGACAGAGGAACACTGAAGCTTTCTTT.

This clone turned up a few times. This chain connects TRBV21-1 to TRBJ1-1. TRBV21-1 is tagged as a pseudogene. CDR3 length: 16 residues. This chain's CDR3 is CASSKDLRGSDTEAFF. Written as DNA, the CDR3 is TGTGCCAGCAGCAAAGATCTTCGGGGGTCTGACACTGAAGCTTTCTTT.

The chain is built from TRBV9 and TRBJ2-6, with D possibly called TRBD1 or TRBD2 (5 bases each). From germline, CDR1 is SGDLS and CDR2 YYNGEE. The V and J ends lost 4 bases and 2 bases respectively, with 10 bases between them. The CDR3 sequence is 15 residues long. CDR3 residues: CASSSGAAGANVLTF. CDR3 sequence (DNA): TGTGCCAGCAGCTCCGGGGCGGCTGGGGCCAACGTCCTGACTTTC.

The chain employs TRBV7-9 and TRBJ2-7; D might be TRBD1 or TRBD2, each matching 5 bases. The CDR3 covers 11 residues. Germline assignment: CDR1 SEHNR and CDR2 FQNEAQ (reference sequence). Between the trimmed V and J ends, which lost 8 bases and 2 bases, there was a span of 7 bases. Here the CDR3 reads CASQGAYEQYF. The CDR3 nucleotides are TGTGCCAGCCAGGGAGCCTACGAGCAGTACTTC.

The chain couples TRBV19 to TRBJ1-5, with 8 bases fitting TRBD1. The CDR3 covers 15 residues. Trimming removed 6 bases from V and 1 base from J; junction bases left unmatched: 5. The germline CDR1 and CDR2 sequences are LNHDA and SQIVND (reference sequence). The CDR3 region is CASSWGQESNQPQHF. In DNA, the CDR3 is TGTGCCAGTAGCTGGGGACAGGAGAGCAATCAGCCCCAGCATTTT.

This chain links TRBV18 with TRBJ1-1, with TRBD1 identical over 8 bases. V lost 2 bases, J lost 2 bases, and 7 bases stayed unmatched. CDR3 length: 16 amino acids. Looked up from germline, CDR1 is KGHSH and CDR2 is LQKENI. The CDR3 loop is CASSPTPTGVNTEAFF. DNA for the CDR3: TGTGCCAGCTCACCAACCCCGACAGGGGTCAACACTGAAGCTTTCTTT. The full variable domain, in which reference TRBV18 and TRBJ1-1 provide the parts outside the CDR3, is NAGVMQNPRHLVRRRGQEARLRCSPMKGHSHVYWYRQLPEEGLKFMVYLQKENIIDESGMPKERFSAEFPKEGPSILRIQQVVRGDSAAYFCASSPTPTGVNTEAFFGQGTRLTVV.

The chain recombines TRBV9 with TRBJ2-5, with unresolved D. CDR1 SGDLS and CDR2 YYNGEE come from the germline V gene. V lost 0 bases and J lost 0, with 12 bases in between. CDR3 length: 16 amino acids. In DNA, the CDR3 is TGTGCCAGCAGCGTAGGGGAATTCGCCTACCAAGAGACCCAGTACTTC. It yields the protein CASSVGEFAYQETQYF.